This TCR beta chain was sequenced for a study of monozygotic twins with cystic fibrosis. Study-wide results and limits: The repertoire was suggested to be naive-dominated, clonality median around 0.01. Monozygotic CF twins shared more identical nucleotide clonotypes than unrelated patients. J usage was most co-twin-similar in 8 of 16 pairs, V in 13.

Using immunoSEQ multiplex PCR, the repertoire was profiled, and TCRdb retains in-frame clones only, with some absent. The sample has 13,000 to 15,000 clones; 80% to 90% are singletons. The V end lost 2 bases, the J end lost 6 bases, and 18 bases lay between the germline ends. The CDR3 has 16 residues. The germline V gene has CDR1 LGHNA and CDR2 YNFKEQ. Notes on this clone: Its antigen is unidentified.

The sequencing input was blood. The clonotype comes from a boy aged 5-17 years with cystic fibrosis. This chain uses TRBV4-2 with TRBJ2-3; no clear D gene. The CDR3 spells CASSQPETEDLDTQYF. CDR3 coding DNA: TGTGCCAGCAGCCAACCCGAGACCGAAGACCTCGATACGCAGTATTTT.